Each of the 8 T cell receptor beta chains below was sequenced from the same sample in a study of radiotherapy plus CTLA-4 blockade in lung cancer. Measured with immunoSEQ multiplex PCR; TCRdb has only the in-frame clones, and not every one. The profile shows fewer than 75,000 clones, 80% to 90% of them singletons. The specimen comprised peripheral blood, sampled from a patient treated with radiotherapy plus ipilimumab. The origin of the receptors is a human donor with non-small cell lung cancer that progressed on radiotherapy plus ipilimumab.

This chain connects TRBV18 to TRBJ2-5; either TRBD1 or TRBD2 may supply D (5 bases each). Trimming took off 4 bases at V and 4 bases at J, with 13 bases between the two ends. This CDR3 comprises 14 residues. CDR1 is KGHSH, CDR2 LQKENI, per germline. CDR3 coding DNA: TGTGCCAGCTCACGGGACGGGAAGGCAGAGACCCAGTACTTC. Encoded protein: CASSRDGKAETQYF.

This rearrangement joins TRBV19 to TRBJ1-5; D might be TRBD1 (5 bases). The germline gives CDR1 LNHDA, CDR2 SQIVND (reference sequence). With 2 bases removed from V and 5 bases from J, the gap between germline ends came to 13 bases. The CDR3 has 15 amino acids. In DNA form, the CDR3 reads TGTGCCAGTAGTATAACGTTCGACAGCTATCAGCCCCAGCATTTT. Encoded protein: CASSITFDSYQPQHF.

The chain couples TRBV15 to TRBJ2-3, with 9 bases lining up with TRBD2. J gave up 4 bases and V 0 bases, and 8 bases lay outside the gene matches. CDR3 length equals 17 residues. Germline V lookup: CDR1 LNHNV, CDR2 YYDKDF (reference sequence). DNA for the CDR3: TGTGCCACCAGCAGAGACTTAGCGGGAGTAATTCCAGATACGCAGTATTTT. Protein sequence: CATSRDLAGVIPDTQYF.

This chain uses TRBV5-1 with TRBJ2-4, with D perhaps TRBD1 or TRBD2 (6 bases each). Trimming removed 3 bases from V and 0 bases from J, with 7 bases in between. The germline V gene has CDR1 SGHRS and CDR2 YFSETQ. The CDR3 length is 14 residues. The CDR3 region is CASSSGAAKNIQYF. Here the CDR3 DNA reads TGCGCCAGCAGCTCGGGGGCAGCCAAAAACATTCAGTACTTC.

The genes are TRBV29-1 and TRBJ2-1; 7 positions match TRBD2. V trimming: 7 bases; J trimming: 7 bases; junction bases outside the gene matches: 10. Germline V lookup: CDR1 SQVTM, CDR2 ANQGSEA. This CDR3 has 13 amino acids. CDR3 residues: CSGVRREYNEQFF. Here the CDR3 DNA reads TGCAGCGGCGTGAGGCGGGAGTATAATGAGCAGTTCTTC.

This clone was observed once. The J gene is TRBJ2-1, the V gene TRBV7-9; D tentatively fits TRBD1 or TRBD2 (5 bases each). The V gene's germline CDR1 is SEHNR and CDR2 FQNEAQ (reference sequence). CDR3 length equals 15 residues. Trimming took off 5 bases at V and 4 bases at J, with 15 bases between the two ends. CDR3 loop: CASSISGTEYNEQFF. CDR3 bases: TGTGCCAGCAGCATTTCCGGGACGGAATACAATGAGCAGTTCTTC.

The count of this clone is one. This chain uses TRBV29-1 with TRBJ2-5, with no clear D. This CDR3 is 12 amino acids long. Trimming removed 2 bases from V and 0 bases from J, with 4 bases in between. CDR1 SQVTM and CDR2 ANQGSEA come from the germline V gene. The CDR3 DNA sequence: TGCAGCGTTGAACCCTACCAAGAGACCCAGTACTTC. It is translated as CSVEPYQETQYF.

This chain connects TRBV19 to TRBJ1-1; D not resolved. The CDR3 is 13 residues long. Deletions cut 7 bases from V and 0 bases from J, with 9 bases between. Germline CDR1 reads LNHDA; CDR2 reads SQIVND (reference sequence). This CDR3 reads CASIDHMNTEAFF. The CDR3 DNA follows: TGTGCCAGTATAGACCACATGAACACTGAAGCTTTCTTT.